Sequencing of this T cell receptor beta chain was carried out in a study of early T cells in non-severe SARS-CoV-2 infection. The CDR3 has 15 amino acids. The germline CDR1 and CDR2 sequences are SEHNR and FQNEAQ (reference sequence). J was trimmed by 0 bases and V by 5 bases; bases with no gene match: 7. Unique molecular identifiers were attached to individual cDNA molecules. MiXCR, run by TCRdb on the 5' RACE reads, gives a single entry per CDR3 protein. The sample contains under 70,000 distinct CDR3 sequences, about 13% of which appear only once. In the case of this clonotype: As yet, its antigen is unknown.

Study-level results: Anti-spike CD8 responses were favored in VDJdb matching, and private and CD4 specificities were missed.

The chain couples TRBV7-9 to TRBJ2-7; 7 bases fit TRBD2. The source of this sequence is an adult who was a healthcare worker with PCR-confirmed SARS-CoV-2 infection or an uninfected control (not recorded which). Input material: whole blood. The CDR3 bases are TGTGCCAGCAGCGCTGGGGGGGTTTTCTCCTACGAGCAGTACTTC. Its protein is CASSAGGVFSYEQYF.